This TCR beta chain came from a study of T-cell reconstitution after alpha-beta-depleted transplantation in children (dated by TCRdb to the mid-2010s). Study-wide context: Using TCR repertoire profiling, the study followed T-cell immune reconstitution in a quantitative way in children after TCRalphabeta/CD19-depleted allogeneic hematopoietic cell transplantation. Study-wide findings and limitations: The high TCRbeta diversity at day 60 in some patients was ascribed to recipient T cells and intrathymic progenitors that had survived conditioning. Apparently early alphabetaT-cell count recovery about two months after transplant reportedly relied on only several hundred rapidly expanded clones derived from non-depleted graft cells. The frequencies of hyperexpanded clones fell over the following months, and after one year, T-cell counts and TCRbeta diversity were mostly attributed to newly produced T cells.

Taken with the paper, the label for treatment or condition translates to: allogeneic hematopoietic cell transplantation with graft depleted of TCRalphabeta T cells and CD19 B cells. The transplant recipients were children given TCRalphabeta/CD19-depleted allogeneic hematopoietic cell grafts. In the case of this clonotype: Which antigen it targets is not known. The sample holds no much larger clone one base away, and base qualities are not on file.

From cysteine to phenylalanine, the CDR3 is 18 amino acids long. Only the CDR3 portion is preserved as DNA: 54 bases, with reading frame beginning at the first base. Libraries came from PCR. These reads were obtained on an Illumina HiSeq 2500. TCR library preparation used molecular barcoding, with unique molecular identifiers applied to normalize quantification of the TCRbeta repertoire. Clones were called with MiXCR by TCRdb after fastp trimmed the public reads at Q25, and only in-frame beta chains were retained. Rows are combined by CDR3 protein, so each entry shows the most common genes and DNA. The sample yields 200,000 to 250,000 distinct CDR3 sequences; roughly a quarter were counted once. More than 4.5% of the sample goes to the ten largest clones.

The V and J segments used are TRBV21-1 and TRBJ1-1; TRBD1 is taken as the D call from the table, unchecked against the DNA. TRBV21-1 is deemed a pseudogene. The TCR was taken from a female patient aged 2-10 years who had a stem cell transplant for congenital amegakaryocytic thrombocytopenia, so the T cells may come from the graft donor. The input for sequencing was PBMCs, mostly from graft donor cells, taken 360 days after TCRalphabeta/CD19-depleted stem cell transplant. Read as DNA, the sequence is TGTGCCAGCAGCAAAGGAGAAAAGGGGGCATGCATGAACACTGAAGCTTTCTTT. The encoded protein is CASSKGEKGACMNTEAFF.